These 7 T cell receptor beta chains originate from one sample sequenced in a study of CD4 T cells in relation to SARS-CoV-2 and coronaviruses. Libraries were prepared by immunoSEQ multiplex PCR; TCRdb keeps only in-frame clonotypes and omits some of them. The sample includes 35,000 to 40,000 clones, around 85% of them seen just once. The specimen sequenced was memory CD4+ T cells from PBMCs. The receptors derive from an adult with COVID-19.

The V and J genes are TRBV28 and TRBJ2-2; TRBD1 is a possible D gene (6 bases). CDR1 MDHEN and CDR2 SYDVKM come from the germline V gene. V lost 2 bases to trimming and J lost 1 base, with 11 bases between them. This CDR3 is built from 16 residues. CDR3 coding DNA: TGTGCCAGCAGTTTAGCGACAGGACTGAACACCGGGGAGCTGTTTTTT. Its translation: CASSLATGLNTGELFF.

The chain uses TRBV5-1 and TRBJ2-5; 9 bases match TRBD2. CDR1 is SGHRS and CDR2 is YFSETQ in the germline V gene. The CDR3 loop spans 17 amino acids. With V trimmed by 1 base and J by 5 bases, 12 bases remained unmatched. The CDR3 DNA follows: TGCGCCAGCAGCTTGCAGGGCGCGGGAGGGCCGTTCGAGACCCAGTACTTC. Translated: CASSLQGAGGPFETQYF.

The V and J genes are TRBV3-1 (or the pseudogene TRBV3-2) and TRBJ2-3; 7 bases agree with TRBD1. This CDR3 comprises 15 residues. Germline values: CDR1 LGHDT, CDR2 YNNKEL (reference sequence). With V trimmed by 4 bases and J by 3 bases, 7 bases remained unmatched. For the CDR3, the DNA is TGTGCCAGCAGCCGCTTTGGACAGGCGACAGATACGCAGTATTTT. It translates to CASSRFGQATDTQYF.

The rearrangement links TRBV3-1 (or the pseudogene TRBV3-2) to TRBJ1-4; TRBD1 matches at 9 bases. Germline loops: CDR1 LGHDT, CDR2 YNNKEL (reference sequence). This CDR3 is built from 14 residues. V was pared by 4 bases and J by 7 bases, with 4 bases of the junction left unmatched. The CDR3 DNA reads as TGTGCCAGCAGCCGGACAGGGGTCGGTGAAAAACTGTTTTTT. Residues: CASSRTGVGEKLFF.

The chain is built from TRBV5-6 and TRBJ2-7; D is ambiguous. The CDR3 runs to 14 residues. Trimming took off 1 base at V and 1 base at J, with 9 bases between the two ends. Germline CDR1 reads SGHDT; CDR2 reads YYEEEE. The CDR3 sequence is CASSLTPVSYEQYF. CDR3 in DNA: TGTGCCAGCAGCTTGACTCCAGTTTCCTACGAGCAGTACTTC.

This clone turned up a few times. The V call is TRBV5-5, the J call TRBJ2-1; a weak D match, TRBD2 (8 bases). The CDR3 extends over 17 amino acids. Germline CDR1 reads SGHKS; CDR2 reads YYEKEE (reference sequence). The V end lost 4 bases, the J end lost 10 bases, and 27 bases lay between the germline ends. The chain's CDR3 is CASSHRWAGGQVREQFF. The CDR3 DNA reads as TGTGCCAGCAGCCACCGATGGGCGGGAGGACAGGTTCGGGAGCAGTTCTTC.

This chain links TRBV7-8 with TRBJ1-2; possible D gene TRBD1, 5 bases. This CDR3 has 14 amino acids. V lost 2 bases and J lost 2, with 9 bases in between. Germline CDR1 is SGHVS and CDR2 is FQNEAQ. The CDR3 DNA follows: TGTGCCAGCAGCTTACAATCAGGGAACTATGGCTACACCTTC. It translates to CASSLQSGNYGYTF.